This T cell receptor beta chain was identified during a study of shared clonotypes between healthy human individuals. The V gene's germline CDR1 is SGHTA and CDR2 FQGNSA. After removal of 5 bases from V and 4 bases from J, the junction contained 6 bases not matched to a gene. This CDR3 comprises 14 residues. Libraries were prepared by immunoSEQ multiplex PCR; TCRdb keeps only in-frame clonotypes and omits some of them. The sample yields approximately 1.1 million clones, 75% to 80% seen once. This sequence joins TRBV7-2 and TRBJ2-7; TRBD2 aligns across 9 bases. This clonotype originated in a young man in good health. Some clones in this sample may be carry-over from other donors' samples. The specimen was memory CD4+ T cells from PBMCs. The subset: CD45RA-negative fraction. This CDR3 reads CASSPGAGGYEQYF. The CDR3 DNA sequence: TGTGCCAGCAGCCCCGGGGCGGGAGGGTACGAGCAGTACTTC.